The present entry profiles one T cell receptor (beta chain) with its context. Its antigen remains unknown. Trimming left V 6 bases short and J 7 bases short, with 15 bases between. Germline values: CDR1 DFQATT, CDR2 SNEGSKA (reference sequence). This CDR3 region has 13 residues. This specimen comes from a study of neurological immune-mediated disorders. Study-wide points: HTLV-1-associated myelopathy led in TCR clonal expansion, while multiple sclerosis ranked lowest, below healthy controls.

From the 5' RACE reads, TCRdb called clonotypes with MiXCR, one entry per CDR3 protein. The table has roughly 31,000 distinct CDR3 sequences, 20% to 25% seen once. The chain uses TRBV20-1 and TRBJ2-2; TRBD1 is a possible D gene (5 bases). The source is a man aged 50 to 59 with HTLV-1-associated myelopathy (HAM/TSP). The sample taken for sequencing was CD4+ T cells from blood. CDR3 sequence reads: CSALTDWSGELFF. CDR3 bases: TGCAGTGCCTTGACAGATTGGAGCGGGGAGCTGTTTTTT.